This T cell receptor (beta chain) was captured in a study of blood T cell repertoires in COVID-19. Study as a whole: From the United States, Italy and Spain came samples of acute and convalescent COVID-19. The analysed material was cDNA or gDNA that came from T cells, B-cell-depleted T cells, or PBMCs.

Authors' data handling: For nucleated cells, counts were estimated from reference gene primer amplification. Only in-frame clones appear in the TCRdb table, and some are missing; sequencing was by immunoSEQ multiplex PCR. D and trimming come from the DNA, and the V and J calls and clone size come from that table. This table has just under 350,000 clones, about 86% appearing once. The sequence derives from a man in his thirties or forties with active or convalescent COVID-19. Sequenced sample: peripheral blood.

The CDR3 is CASSLLDSSRKLFF. The CDR3 DNA reads TGTGCCAGCAGCCTCCTTGACAGCTCCCGCAAACTGTTTTTT. V usage is TRBV3-1 (or the pseudogene TRBV3-2) and J usage is TRBJ1-4, with D maybe TRBD1 (5 bases). Trimming left V 4 bases short and J 11 bases short, with 17 bases between. Germline CDR1 is LGHDT and CDR2 is YNNKEL (reference sequence). This CDR3 has 14 amino acids.